The 27 T cell receptor beta chains listed next were all sequenced from one sample in a study of blood T cells in healthy people across ages. A second PCR of about 7 to 11 cycles used a sample-barcoded 5' primer and a J-beta primer mix. From the 5' RACE reads, TCRdb called clonotypes with MiXCR, one entry per CDR3 protein. This sample has 600,000 or so distinct CDR3 sequences, with around 48% found just once. The sample taken for sequencing was blood. The source of these receptors is an elderly man in good health.

This clonotype was observed a handful of times. The chain carries TRBV27 and TRBJ1-5, with D possibly being TRBD1 (6 bases). CDR1 is MNHEY, CDR2 SMNVEV, per germline (reference sequence). With 5 bases removed from V and 5 bases from J, the gap between germline ends came to 13 bases. This CDR3 is built from 14 residues. The CDR3 here is CASSLTGFYQPQHF. The CDR3 region has the DNA TGTGCCAGCAGTCTTACAGGGTTTTATCAGCCCCAGCATTTT.

This clonotype was detected only a few times. V is TRBV7-2 and J is TRBJ2-3; D is undetermined. Looked up from germline, CDR1 is SGHTA and CDR2 is FQGNSA. V was clipped by 5 bases and J by 4 bases, with 13 bases between them. This CDR3 is built from 14 residues. CDR3 sequence (DNA): TGTGCCAGCAGCCCCCTAACATGGGCAGATACGCAGTATTTT. Its translation is CASSPLTWADTQYF. Looking up the rest from reference TRBV7-2 and TRBJ2-3 gives the full variable domain: GAGVSQSPSNKVTEKGKDVELRCDPISGHTALYWYRQSLGQGLEFLIYFQGNSAPDKSGLPSDRFSAERTGGSVSTLTIQRTQQEDSAVYLCASSPLTWADTQYFGPGTRLTVL.

The CDR3: CASSEQARGYTF. The DNA of the CDR3 is TGTGCCAGCAGTGAACAGGCTAGGGGCTACACCTTC. The chain employs TRBV2 and TRBJ1-2; D not certain. Trimming cost V 2 bases and J 8 bases, with 9 bases left between them. Germline CDR1 is SNHLY and CDR2 is FYNNEI. The CDR3 extends over 12 amino acids.

The chain is built from TRBV10-3 and TRBJ2-7, with 12 bases fitting TRBD1. The CDR3 totals 16 residues. Germline CDR1 is ENHRY and CDR2 is SYGVKD. The V segment lost 4 bases and the J segment 6 bases; nucleotides outside the gene matches: 10. The CDR3 DNA reads as TGTGCCATCAGTGCGGGTCGGGGACAGGGGGCAGGCGAGCAGTACTTC. It encodes CAISAGRGQGAGEQYF.

The V gene is TRBV7-2, the J gene TRBJ1-1; D is possibly TRBD1 (5 bases). CDR3 length: 14 residues. Trimming took 5 bases from V and 4 from J, leaving 14 bases between them. Germline V gene sequence: CDR1 SGHTA, CDR2 FQGNSA. The CDR3 bases are TGTGCCAGCAGCATGACAGCCCCCGGCACTGAAGCTTTCTTT. Translating gives CASSMTAPGTEAFF.

This clonotype was detected only a few times. V and J are TRBV9 and TRBJ2-7, with D possibly being TRBD1 (6 bases). This CDR3 region has 14 residues. CDR1 is SGDLS, CDR2 YYNGEE, per germline. Trimming shortened V by 3 bases and J by 2 bases, and 12 bases separated the two germline ends. The CDR3 DNA reads TGTGCCAGCAGCGGGGGGACATGGACCTACGAGCAGTACTTC. It is translated as CASSGGTWTYEQYF.

V is TRBV20-1 and J is TRBJ1-2, with 10 bases matching TRBD1. The CDR3 is 14 amino acids. The J segment lost 7 bases and the V segment lost 2 bases, leaving 7 bases of the junction unmatched. The germline V gene has CDR1 DFQATT and CDR2 SNEGSKA (reference sequence). CDR3 sequence (DNA): TGCAGTGCTAGACGGGACAGGGGAATAAGTGGCTACACCTTC. Protein product: CSARRDRGISGYTF.

The V and J genes are TRBV6-5 and TRBJ2-3; 11 bases match TRBD2. Germline values: CDR1 MNHEY, CDR2 SVGAGI. Losses at the gene ends were 6 bases for V and 10 bases for J; bases not matched to a gene: 9. The length of the CDR3 is 14 residues. CDR3 DNA sequence: TGTGCCAGCAGGGGTAGCGGGAGGGTCGATGCGCAGTATTTT. Its protein is CASRGSGRVDAQYF.

The V and J genes are TRBV14 and TRBJ2-6; D is unresolved. CDR1 is SGHDN and CDR2 is FVKESK in the germline V gene. Trimming shortened V by 1 base and J by 0 bases, and 7 bases separated the two germline ends. CDR3 size: 16 residues. DNA for the CDR3: TGTGCCAGCAGCCAAGGGGTTAGCTCTGGGGCCAACGTCCTGACTTTC. Translated, it gives CASSQGVSSGANVLTF.

The chain links TRBV6-6 to TRBJ2-5, with 7 nucleotides matching TRBD1. Germline V gene sequence: CDR1 MNHNY, CDR2 SVGAGI (reference sequence). The CDR3 contains 14 residues. The ends lost 7 bases at V and 5 bases at J; junction bases unmatched: 10. CDR3 coding DNA: TGTGCCAGCAAGGGGACAGACCCAGGGGAGACCCAGTACTTC. This translates into CASKGTDPGETQYF.

V is TRBV9 and J is TRBJ2-5; D uncertain. Germline V gene data show CDR1 as SGDLS and CDR2 as YYNGEE. CDR3 length: 12 amino acids. Trimming pared 3 bases from V and 3 bases from J, leaving 6 bases between. The CDR3 sequence: CASSAKEETQYF. The CDR3 DNA reads as TGTGCCAGCAGCGCGAAGGAAGAGACCCAGTACTTC.

This chain joins TRBV7-9 and TRBJ2-7, with 7 bases that match TRBD1. The CDR3 spans 13 residues. Losses at the gene ends were 5 bases for V and 4 bases for J; bases not matched to a gene: 5. CDR1 and CDR2 from the germline V gene are SEHNR and FQNEAQ (reference sequence). As DNA, the CDR3 is TGTGCCAGCAGCCCGGGACAGTGGTACGAGCAGTACTTC. Translated: CASSPGQWYEQYF.

V usage is TRBV18 and J usage is TRBJ2-4; D is perhaps TRBD1 (6 bases). Judging by the DNA end, TRBJ2-7 fits better; the J call may be wrong. The length of the CDR3 is 15 residues. Germline V gives CDR1 KGHSH, CDR2 LQKENI. CDR3 protein: CASSPEAGVSYEQYF. As DNA, the CDR3 is TGTGCCAGCTCACCAGAGGCAGGGGTCTCCTACGAGCAGTACTTC.

This clonotype was counted between two and nine times. This may come from a read error, since a much larger clone is one base off. J is TRBJ1-3 and V is TRBV6-6; no firm D call. Between the trimmed V and J ends, which lost 2 bases and 0 bases, there was a span of 11 bases. Per the germline V gene, CDR1 is MNHNY and CDR2 is SVGAGI (reference sequence). The CDR3 totals 16 residues. CDR3 nucleotide sequence: TGTGCCAGCAGTTACGGAGTCATCGCCTCTGGAAACACCATATATTTT. Its translation: CASSYGVIASGNTIYF.

This clonotype showed up just a few times. V usage is TRBV7-2 and J usage is TRBJ2-4; D could derive from TRBD1 or TRBD2 (5 bases each). CDR1 and CDR2 from the germline V gene are SGHTA and FQGNSA. This CDR3 contains 13 residues. The germline V and J ends were trimmed by 1 base and 6 bases, with 7 bases remaining between them. The CDR3 DNA sequence: TGTGCCAGCAGCTTAGGGGACGGAAACATTCAGTACTTC. Amino acid sequence: CASSLGDGNIQYF. Supplemented by reference TRBV7-2 and TRBJ2-4, the full variable domain reads GAGVSQSPSNKVTEKGKDVELRCDPISGHTALYWYRQSLGQGLEFLIYFQGNSAPDKSGLPSDRFSAERTGGSVSTLTIQRTQQEDSAVYLCASSLGDGNIQYFGAGTRLSVL.

The V and J genes are TRBV28 and TRBJ2-5; the D gene is possibly TRBD1 (5 bases). The end of the DNA aligns better with TRBJ2-7, so the J call may be wrong. The CDR3 loop spans 16 amino acids. Germline CDR1 is MDHEN and CDR2 is SYDVKM. CDR3: CASNSWREDSSYEQYF. Written as DNA, the CDR3 is TGTGCCAGCAACAGTTGGAGAGAAGACAGCTCCTACGAGCAGTACTTC.

This clonotype appeared a single time. J is TRBJ2-6 and V is TRBV7-9, with D uncertain. Trimming shortened V by 5 bases and J by 3 bases, and 5 bases separated the two germline ends. CDR3 length: 13 amino acids. CDR1 and CDR2 from the germline V gene are SEHNR and FQNEAQ (reference sequence). Here the CDR3 DNA reads TGTGCCAGCAGCCCGCGTGGGGCCAACGTCCTGACTTTC. Translated: CASSPRGANVLTF.

The chain employs TRBV7-2 and TRBJ2-4; a possible D gene is TRBD2 (6 bases). V was shortened by 4 bases and J by 3 bases, with 22 bases between the two germline ends. CDR3 length equals 18 residues. Germline V lookup: CDR1 SGHTA, CDR2 FQGNSA. CDR3 coding DNA: TGTGCCAGCAGCTCTTACGGAGGAGGGTATATGGGCAAAAACATTCAGTACTTC. This gives the protein CASSSYGGGYMGKNIQYF.

V gene TRBV30 combines with J gene TRBJ1-2; D remains unclear. This CDR3 is 10 amino acids long. The germline V gene has CDR1 GTSNPN and CDR2 SVGIG (reference sequence). The ends were cut back, 5 bases at V and 6 bases at J, with 7 bases in the middle. The DNA of the CDR3 is TGTGCCTGGGCGCCAAATGGCTACACCTTC. Translation gives CAWAPNGYTF.

V and J are TRBV11-3 and TRBJ2-3, with a weak D call TRBD2 (6 bases). Germline lookup yields CDR1 SGHNT and CDR2 YENEEA. The CDR3 sequence is 16 residues long. Between the trimmed V and J ends, which lost 1 base and 3 bases, there was a span of 14 bases. CDR3 loop: CASSLGAVGRTDTQYF. As DNA, the CDR3 is TGTGCCAGCAGCTTAGGTGCGGTTGGGAGGACAGATACGCAGTATTTT.

This clonotype was detected ten times or more. V is TRBV6-6 and J is TRBJ1-4; maybe TRBD1 (6 bases). Trimming removed 3 bases at V and 8 bases at J, with 22 bases between. CDR1 is MNHNY, CDR2 SVGAGI, per germline (reference sequence). There are 17 residues in the CDR3. In nucleotides, the CDR3 is TGTGCCAGCAGTTATCCCGCCGCGGGGGGCGAACGGGAAAAACTGTTTTTT. It is translated as CASSYPAAGGEREKLFF.

This clonotype occurred a few times. This rearrangement joins TRBV3-1 to TRBJ2-1, with TRBD1 identical over 11 bases. The CDR3 covers 15 residues. The germline gives CDR1 LGHDT, CDR2 YNNKEL (reference sequence). V trimming: 6 bases; J trimming: 5 bases; junction bases outside the gene matches: 6. CDR3 residues: CASRPRDRGDNEQFF. The CDR3 DNA follows: TGTGCCAGCAGACCCCGGGACAGGGGGGACAATGAGCAGTTCTTC.

This clonotype has at least ten counts. J is TRBJ1-5 and V is TRBV6-6, with unresolved D. This CDR3 spans 14 amino acids. Trimming left V 6 bases short and J 4 bases short, with 13 bases between. Germline loops: CDR1 MNHNY, CDR2 SVGAGI (reference sequence). The DNA of the CDR3 is TGTGCCAGCAGGGGGTATTTGGGTAATCAGCCCCAGCATTTT. This sequence encodes CASRGYLGNQPQHF.

The count of this clonotype is one. The V call is TRBV30, the J call TRBJ2-6; D is unresolved. The CDR3 has 14 residues. Per the germline V gene, CDR1 is GTSNPN and CDR2 is SVGIG (reference sequence). V dropped 1 base and J dropped 3 bases, with 7 bases sitting between them. CDR3 in amino acids: CAWSEGIGANVLTF. The CDR3 DNA follows: TGTGCCTGGAGTGAAGGGATTGGGGCCAACGTCCTGACTTTC.

V and J are TRBV7-2 and TRBJ2-1; 10 bases are shared with TRBD2. The end of the DNA is better explained by TRBJ2-7, so the J call may be wrong. Germline CDR1 is SGHTA and CDR2 is FQGNSA. The CDR3 runs 13 residues. CDR3 amino acids: CASTSGNYNEQYF. The CDR3 nucleotides read TGTGCCAGTACTAGCGGGAACTACAATGAGCAGTACTTC.

This clonotype was counted a few times. V usage is TRBV7-2 and J usage is TRBJ2-5, with 8 nucleotides matching TRBD2. The CDR3 consists of 16 residues. Germline V gene sequence: CDR1 SGHTA, CDR2 FQGNSA. Trimming cost V 2 bases and J 1 base; bases outside gene matches: 6. The CDR3: CASSLFLAGTQETQYF. As DNA, the CDR3 is TGTGCCAGCAGCTTATTTTTAGCGGGAACCCAAGAGACCCAGTACTTC.

This chain uses TRBV20-1 with TRBJ1-5; no clear D gene. From germline, CDR1 is DFQATT and CDR2 SNEGSKA (reference sequence). The CDR3 extends over 12 amino acids. Trimming removed 5 bases from V and 6 bases from J, with 11 bases in between. The CDR3 reads CSAAHPGQPQHF. The CDR3 nucleotides are TGCAGTGCTGCCCACCCCGGTCAGCCCCAGCATTTT.